These 26 T cell receptor beta chains came from one sample sequenced in a study of chemoradiotherapy in HPV16-positive cancers. Produced via immunoSEQ multiplex PCR; TCRdb's table is partial and in-frame only. The table shows roughly 40,000 clones, with approximately 73% occurring only once. This sample comprised blood, obtained from a patient who underwent chemoradiotherapy. These receptors all come from a human donor with HPV-associated anogenital cancer.

The chain joins TRBV5-1 to TRBJ1-2, with 8 bases matching TRBD1. J gave up 10 bases and V 0 bases, and 5 bases lay outside the gene matches. The length of the CDR3 is 13 residues. Germline lookup yields CDR1 SGHRS and CDR2 YFSETQ. As DNA, the CDR3 is TGCGCCAGCAGCTTGGTACAGGGGGAGCTCTACACCTTC. This sequence encodes CASSLVQGELYTF.

The chain employs TRBV18 and TRBJ1-3; the D gene is possibly TRBD1 (6 bases). The CDR3 is made up of 15 amino acids. Deletions cut 5 bases from V and 0 bases from J, with 11 bases between. CDR1 and CDR2 (germline): KGHSH, LQKENI. CDR3 sequence (DNA): TGTGCCAGCTCAAGGGACACAAACTCTGGAAACACCATATATTTT. It specifies CASSRDTNSGNTIYF.

The genes are TRBV5-4 and TRBJ2-3, with 10 bases fitting TRBD2. The CDR3 contains 14 residues. Germline CDR1 is SGHNT and CDR2 is YYREEE (reference sequence). V was pared by 3 bases and J by 12 bases, with 10 bases of the junction left unmatched. The CDR3 DNA reads TGTGCCAGCAGCTCGGCCTTTAGCGGGGGGTTCCAGTATTTT. This encodes CASSSAFSGGFQYF.

The V and J genes are TRBV10-1 and TRBJ2-3; perhaps TRBD1 as D (6 bases). Germline lookup yields CDR1 WNHNN and CDR2 SYGVQD (reference sequence). V dropped 0 bases and J dropped 1 base, with 8 bases sitting between them. This CDR3 is built from 15 residues. The CDR3 loop is CASSESTGGTDTQYF. In DNA form, the CDR3 reads TGCGCCAGCAGTGAGTCGACAGGTGGCACAGATACGCAGTATTTT.

This clone has only one observation. This chain connects TRBV6-5 to TRBJ2-1, with 8 bases matching TRBD2. V was clipped by 8 bases and J by 4 bases; unmatched bases: 7. The germline V gene has CDR1 MNHEY and CDR2 SVGAGI. The length of the CDR3 is 14 residues. In nucleotides, the CDR3 is TGTGCCAGCCCAATAGCGGGGCCTTACAATGAGCAGTTCTTC. Translation gives CASPIAGPYNEQFF.

The genes are TRBV2 and TRBJ1-6; D possibly corresponds to TRBD1 (5 bases). This CDR3 has 14 residues. Trimming cost V 3 bases and J 10 bases, with 13 bases left between them. The germline V gene encodes CDR1 SNHLY and CDR2 FYNNEI. The CDR3: CASSDVTGGSPLHF. The CDR3 region has the DNA TGTGCCAGCAGTGATGTCACGGGGGGATCACCCCTCCACTTT.

The chain uses TRBV7-2 and TRBJ2-3; weak D call: TRBD2 (7 bases). This CDR3 has 15 amino acids. Trimming left V 2 bases short and J 6 bases short, with 15 bases between. Germline V gene data show CDR1 as SGHTA and CDR2 as FQGNSA. CDR3 sequence: CASSLNWGGPDTQYF. The CDR3 nucleotides read TGTGCCAGCAGCTTAAACTGGGGGGGCCCCGATACGCAGTATTTT.

The rearrangement links TRBV11-2 to TRBJ2-7; 9 bases line up with TRBD1. With 5 bases clipped from V and 0 bases from J, the junction kept 5 bases outside the gene matches. CDR1 and CDR2 from the germline V gene are SGHAT and FQNNGV. The CDR3 has 15 residues. The CDR3, as DNA: TGTGCCAGCAGCAACCGGGACAGGGCCTCCTACGAGCAGTACTTC. Residues: CASSNRDRASYEQYF.

The chain links TRBV7-7 to TRBJ2-7, with D unclear. This CDR3 contains 13 residues. V was clipped by 5 bases and J by 5 bases, with 13 bases between them. Germline CDR1 and CDR2: SSHAT and FNYEAQ (reference sequence). This CDR3 is CASSPALAHEQYF. CDR3 nucleotides: TGTGCCAGCAGCCCCGCCCTGGCCCACGAGCAGTACTTC.

The rearrangement links TRBV9 to TRBJ2-2; 9 bases map to TRBD1. The CDR3 runs to 16 residues. The germline gives CDR1 SGDLS, CDR2 YYNGEE. Germline trimming cut 3 bases from V and 2 bases from J; bases unmatched to any gene: 5. The CDR3 DNA follows: TGTGCCAGCAGCGGGACAGGGGCGACCAACACCGGGGAGCTGTTTTTT. Translating it yields CASSGTGATNTGELFF.

The chain combines TRBV5-6 with TRBJ2-2; 8 bases map to TRBD1. Per germline, CDR1 SGHDT and CDR2 YYEEEE. V was pared by 0 bases and J by 1 base, with 2 bases of the junction left unmatched. This CDR3 is built from 16 residues. CDR3 region: CASSLVGTGNTGELFF. The CDR3 DNA follows: TGTGCCAGCAGCTTGGTAGGGACAGGGAACACCGGGGAGCTGTTTTTT.

This clone was picked up one time. For the CDR3, the DNA is TGTGCCAGCAGACTTGGCCTTTCTGGGGCCAACGTCCTGACTTTC. This codes for CASRLGLSGANVLTF. V usage is TRBV6-5 and J usage is TRBJ2-6, with D hard to call. V gave up 6 bases and J gave up 1 base, with 10 bases separating them. Germline CDR1 MNHEY, CDR2 SVGAGI. This CDR3 contains 15 residues.

The genes are TRBV7-6 and TRBJ2-3; possibly TRBD1 for D (5 bases). CDR3 length equals 14 residues. The ends were cut back, 5 bases at V and 6 bases at J, with 15 bases in the middle. Germline V gene lookup returns CDR1 SGHVS and CDR2 FNYEAQ. DNA of the CDR3: TGTGCCAGCAGCCCAGAGACAGAAGGGGATACGCAGTATTTT. Its translation: CASSPETEGDTQYF.

Only one count was recorded for this clone. The chain is built from TRBV29-1 and TRBJ1-5, with D hard to call. Trimming pared 6 bases from V and 6 bases from J, leaving 15 bases between. The CDR3 extends over 13 amino acids. The germline V gene encodes CDR1 SQVTM and CDR2 ANQGSEA. In nucleotides, the CDR3 is TGCAGCGTCCCCCACAGTCTATGTCAGCCCCAGCATTTT. Its protein is CSVPHSLCQPQHF.

This chain links TRBV10-3 with TRBJ1-5; unclear D gene. Germline loops: CDR1 ENHRY, CDR2 SYGVKD. The CDR3 contains 14 residues. V dropped 3 bases and J dropped 5 bases, with 11 bases sitting between them. CDR3 bases: TGTGCCATCAGTGAAAGAAGGGAGGATCAGCCCCAGCATTTT. Protein: CAISERREDQPQHF.

The J gene is TRBJ1-4, the V gene TRBV5-1, with D maybe TRBD1 (6 bases). This CDR3 is built from 14 residues. The germline V gene encodes CDR1 SGHRS and CDR2 YFSETQ. Between the trimmed V and J ends, which lost 7 bases and 7 bases, there was a span of 17 bases. DNA for the CDR3: TGCGCCAGCGGACACAGGGATAACACTGAAAAACTGTTTTTT. Its translation: CASGHRDNTEKLFF.

This clone was detected only once. The gene calls are TRBV15 and TRBJ2-3; the match to TRBD2 covers 7 bases. From germline, CDR1 is LNHNV and CDR2 YYDKDF (reference sequence). J was trimmed by 6 bases and V by 0 bases; bases with no gene match: 9. This CDR3 comprises 16 residues. The CDR3: CATSREGGTFPDTQYF. The CDR3 coding sequence is TGTGCCACCAGCAGAGAGGGGGGGACCTTTCCGGATACGCAGTATTTT.

The chain has TRBV13 and TRBJ2-7; the D gene is possibly TRBD2 (5 bases). Trimming took 1 base from V and 12 from J, leaving 13 bases between them. CDR1 is PRHDT, CDR2 FYEKMQ, per germline (reference sequence). The CDR3 covers 12 residues. CDR3 DNA: TGTGCCAGCAGCTTAGTCCCCGGGGAACCGTACTTC. Amino acids: CASSLVPGEPYF.

This chain links TRBV7-2 with TRBJ1-2; TRBD1 is a possible D gene (5 bases). The CDR3 is 16 residues long. Germline V gene data show CDR1 as SGHTA and CDR2 as FQGNSA. Between the trimmed V and J ends, which lost 4 bases and 3 bases, there was a span of 18 bases. The CDR3 bases are TGTGCCAGCAGCTCAACCGGGGGGAAGGGGTACTATGGCTACACCTTC. Translated: CASSSTGGKGYYGYTF.

In its sample, this clone was seen once. The V call is TRBV21-1, the J call TRBJ2-7; TRBD2, the table's D call, lacks a check against the DNA. TRBV21-1 is marked as a pseudogene. CDR3 length equals 18 residues. CDR3 amino acids: CASSLGLAGKGGGYEQYF. The CDR3 coding sequence is TGTGCCAGCAGCCTGGGACTAGCGGGGAAGGGGGGAGGGTACGAGCAGTACTTC.

This clone was recorded a few times. The chain employs TRBV6-5 and TRBJ2-2; D may correspond to TRBD1 or TRBD2 (5 bases each). The CDR3 spans 13 residues. The germline CDR1 and CDR2 sequences are MNHEY and SVGAGI. V was pared by 2 bases and J by 4 bases, with 5 bases between. CDR3 in amino acids: CASSYGGTGELFF. Written as DNA, the CDR3 is TGTGCCAGCAGTTACGGGGGCACCGGGGAGCTGTTTTTT.

The chain combines TRBV6-6 with TRBJ1-2; TRBD1 agrees at 8 bases. Per the germline V gene, CDR1 is MNHNY and CDR2 is SVGAGI (reference sequence). The CDR3 has 16 amino acids. V was clipped by 6 bases and J by 8 bases; unmatched bases: 17. CDR3 sequence reads: CASSPPSGGGQGGYTF. The CDR3 DNA reads TGTGCCAGCAGCCCACCTTCAGGGGGCGGACAAGGAGGCTACACCTTC.

This sequence joins TRBV9 and TRBJ2-2; D is tentatively TRBD1 or TRBD2 (6 bases each). Germline V gives CDR1 SGDLS, CDR2 YYNGEE. V was pared by 4 bases and J by 1 base, with 20 bases between. This CDR3 comprises 18 residues. In nucleotides, the CDR3 is TGTGCCAGCAGCCCCAGATCCCTGGGGGGCCTGAACACCGGGGAGCTGTTTTTT. Amino acids: CASSPRSLGGLNTGELFF.

The chain couples TRBV27 to TRBJ2-7, with TRBD2 matching 8 bases. The trim removed 4 bases at V and 2 bases at J, leaving 7 bases unmatched. Germline V CDR1 and CDR2: MNHEY, SMNVEV (reference sequence). The CDR3 extends over 15 amino acids. In DNA, the CDR3 is TGTGCCAGCAGTTCCCCCACTAGCGGCACCTACGAGCAGTACTTC. The encoded protein is CASSSPTSGTYEQYF.

This chain connects TRBV10-3 to TRBJ1-4, with 9 positions matching TRBD1. Germline V gene sequence: CDR1 ENHRY, CDR2 SYGVKD. The CDR3 spans 15 residues. The J segment lost 1 base and the V segment lost 4 bases, leaving 1 base of the junction unmatched. The chain's CDR3 is CAISVDRGTNEKLFF. CDR3 nucleotides: TGTGCCATCAGTGTGGACAGGGGAACTAATGAAAAACTGTTTTTT.

V gene TRBV6-1 combines with J gene TRBJ1-2, with D unclear. Germline V gene lookup returns CDR1 MNHNS and CDR2 SASEGT. V was clipped by 2 bases and J by 5 bases, with 6 bases between them. CDR3 size: 12 residues. The CDR3 loop is CASSETAYGYTF. The CDR3 DNA reads as TGTGCCAGCAGTGAAACGGCTTATGGCTACACCTTC.